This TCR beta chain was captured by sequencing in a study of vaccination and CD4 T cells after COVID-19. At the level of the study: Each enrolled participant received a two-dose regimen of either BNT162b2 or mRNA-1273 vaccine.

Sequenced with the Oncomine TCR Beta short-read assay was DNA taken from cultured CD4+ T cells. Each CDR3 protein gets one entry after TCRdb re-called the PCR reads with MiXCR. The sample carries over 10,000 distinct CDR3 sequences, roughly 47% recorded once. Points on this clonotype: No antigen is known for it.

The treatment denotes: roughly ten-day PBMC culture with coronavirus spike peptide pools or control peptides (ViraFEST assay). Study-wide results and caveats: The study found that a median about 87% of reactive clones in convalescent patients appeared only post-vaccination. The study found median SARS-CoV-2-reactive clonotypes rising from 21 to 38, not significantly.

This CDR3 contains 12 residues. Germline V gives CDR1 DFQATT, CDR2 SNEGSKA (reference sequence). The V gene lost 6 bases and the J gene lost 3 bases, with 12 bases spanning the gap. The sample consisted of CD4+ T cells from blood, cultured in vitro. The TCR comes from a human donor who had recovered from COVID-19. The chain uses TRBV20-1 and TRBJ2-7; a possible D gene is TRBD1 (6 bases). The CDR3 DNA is TGCAGTGCATTGGACAGCCTCTACGAGCAGTACTTC. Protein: CSALDSLYEQYF.